Sequencing of this TCR beta chain was carried out in a study of blood T cell repertoires in COVID-19. As for the study in general: In each case, the material was cDNA or gDNA derived from T cells, B-cell-depleted T cells, or PBMCs.

Original handling: By means of reference gene primer amplification, nucleated cell counts were estimated. Assay: immunoSEQ multiplex PCR; the TCRdb copy retains only in-frame clones and omits some. V and J calls and clone size come straight from that table; D and trimming were deduced from the DNA. Of roughly 170,000 clones listed, less than 85% are singletons. CDR1 is SNHLY, CDR2 FYNNEI, per germline. Unmatched junction bases numbered 3, after V lost 7 bases and J lost 3 bases. This CDR3 has 13 amino acids. The chain links TRBV2 to TRBJ2-1; the match to TRBD1 covers 7 bases. Sequencing was performed on peripheral blood. This clonotype was obtained from a human donor in a cohort sampled during active COVID-19. CDR3 nucleotide sequence: TGTGCCAGCAAGGGACAGCTCTACAATGAGCAGTTCTTC. Its protein product is CASKGQLYNEQFF.